Presented here are 17 T cell receptor beta chains from one specimen sequenced in a study of blood T cell repertoires in COVID-19. The protocol was immunoSEQ multiplex PCR, while the TCRdb copy is restricted to in-frame clones and leaves out a portion. Of some 260,000 clones listed, roughly 87% are singletons. Material: peripheral blood. These receptors came from a man younger than 30 with active or convalescent COVID-19.

This clone was observed a handful of times. V usage is TRBV12-5 and J usage is TRBJ1-2, with 9 positions matching TRBD1. The CDR3 contains 12 residues. Germline-derived CDR1 and CDR2 are LGHNT and FRNRAP. The ends lost 5 bases at V and 7 bases at J; junction bases unmatched: 2. The CDR3 protein is CASGHRGLGYTF. The CDR3, as DNA: TGTGCTAGTGGTCACAGGGGGCTTGGCTACACCTTC.

This chain joins TRBV5-1 and TRBJ2-5; 9 nucleotides align to TRBD2. The V gene end was trimmed by 0 bases and the J gene end by 4 bases; junction bases not matched to a gene: 4. CDR1 SGHRS and CDR2 YFSETQ come from the germline V gene. The CDR3 consists of 15 residues. The CDR3 DNA reads TGCGCCAGCAGCTTGGCTAGCGGGGCAGGAGAGACCCAGTACTTC. Its protein is CASSLASGAGETQYF. Combining the CDR3 with reference TRBV5-1 and TRBJ2-5 gives the whole variable domain KAGVTQTPRYLIKTRGQQVTLSCSPISGHRSVSWYQQTPGQGLQFLFEYFSETQRNKGNFPGRFSGRQFSNSRSEMNVSTLELGDSALYLCASSLASGAGETQYFGPGTRLLVL.

This clone was detected once. V is TRBV7-9 and J is TRBJ2-2; possibly TRBD2 for D (5 bases). Germline V lookup: CDR1 SEHNR, CDR2 FQNEAQ (reference sequence). V lost 1 base, J lost 2 bases, and 8 bases lay in between. This CDR3 has 15 amino acids. The CDR3 bases are TGTGCCAGCAGCTTAGAACGGGGAAACACCGGGGAGCTGTTTTTT. It codes for CASSLERGNTGELFF.

The J gene is TRBJ1-1, the V gene TRBV7-2, with 8 bases that match TRBD1. CDR3 size: 13 residues. V trimming: 5 bases; J trimming: 6 bases; junction bases outside the gene matches: 5. Germline V gene data show CDR1 as SGHTA and CDR2 as FQGNSA. The CDR3 DNA follows: TGTGCCAGCAGCCCCGACAGGGGTTCTGAAGCTTTCTTT. This codes for CASSPDRGSEAFF. The entire variable domain, with the rest obtained from reference TRBV7-2 and TRBJ1-1, is as follows: GAGVSQSPSNKVTEKGKDVELRCDPISGHTALYWYRQSLGQGLEFLIYFQGNSAPDKSGLPSDRFSAERTGGSVSTLTIQRTQQEDSAVYLCASSPDRGSEAFFGQGTRLTVV.

The chain recombines TRBV15 with TRBJ2-7; 9 bases match TRBD1. Germline CDR1 is LNHNV and CDR2 is YYDKDF (reference sequence). This CDR3 comprises 13 residues. Losses at the gene ends were 4 bases for V and 5 bases for J; bases not matched to a gene: 3. The CDR3 loop reads CATSMGQGNEQYF. The CDR3 DNA sequence: TGTGCCACCAGCATGGGACAGGGAAACGAGCAGTACTTC.

This chain joins TRBV28 and TRBJ1-3; 8 positions match TRBD1. Germline CDR1 reads MDHEN; CDR2 reads SYDVKM. J gave up 0 bases and V 8 bases, and 9 bases lay outside the gene matches. The CDR3 length is 16 residues. This CDR3 reads CASLPGQDFSGNTIYF. Here the CDR3 DNA reads TGTGCCAGCCTTCCGGGACAGGATTTCTCTGGAAACACCATATATTTT. The full variable domain, with the rest looked up from reference TRBV28 and TRBJ1-3, is DVKVTQSSRYLVKRTGEKVFLECVQDMDHENMFWYRQDPGLGLRLIYFSYDVKMKEKGDIPEGYSVSREKKERFSLILESASTNQTSMYLCASLPGQDFSGNTIYFGEGSWLTVV.

The chain employs TRBV5-1 and TRBJ1-2, with a possible D match to TRBD1 (5 bases). The V end lost 0 bases, the J end lost 8 bases, and 14 bases lay between the germline ends. There are 14 residues in the CDR3. From germline, CDR1 is SGHRS and CDR2 YFSETQ. CDR3 region: CASSLASNRRGYTF. Written as DNA, the CDR3 is TGCGCCAGCAGCTTGGCCAGTAACAGGCGCGGCTACACCTTC.

The V call is TRBV4-2, the J call TRBJ2-1, with D unresolved. Germline CDR1 and CDR2: LGHNA and YNFKEQ. The CDR3 runs to 14 residues. Trimming left V 1 base short and J 0 bases short, with 4 bases between. The CDR3 here is CASSQGSSYNEQFF. CDR3 sequence (DNA): TGTGCCAGCAGCCAAGGTAGCTCCTACAATGAGCAGTTCTTC.

The chain links TRBV20-1 to TRBJ2-7, with TRBD2 identical over 10 bases. After removal of 3 bases from V and 7 bases from J, the junction contained 9 bases not matched to a gene. The germline V gene encodes CDR1 DFQATT and CDR2 SNEGSKA (reference sequence). The CDR3 sequence is 14 residues long. CDR3 DNA sequence: TGCAGTGCTAGTACGCTAGCGGGAGCGGGTGAGCAGTACTTC. It codes for CSASTLAGAGEQYF.

The chain combines TRBV29-1 with TRBJ1-1; 7 nucleotides agree with TRBD1. CDR1 is SQVTM and CDR2 is ANQGSEA in the germline V gene. The J segment lost 1 base and the V segment lost 7 bases, leaving 6 bases of the junction unmatched. There are 13 residues in the CDR3. CDR3 nucleotide sequence: TGCAGCGGGTGGACAGGTGAGAACACTGAAGCTTTCTTT. This sequence encodes CSGWTGENTEAFF.

The rearrangement links TRBV7-2 to TRBJ1-2, with 7 bases that match TRBD1. V trimming: 2 bases; J trimming: 6 bases; junction bases outside the gene matches: 18. The CDR3 loop spans 18 amino acids. Germline V gene data show CDR1 as SGHTA and CDR2 as FQGNSA. CDR3 residues: CASSLSVSFRDRGHGYTF. The CDR3 nucleotides read TGTGCCAGCAGCTTATCTGTCTCCTTCCGGGACAGAGGGCATGGCTACACCTTC.

This clone has just one count. The V gene is TRBV4-3, the J gene TRBJ1-4, with D hard to call. Germline values: CDR1 LGHNA, CDR2 YSLEER. V shed 0 bases and J shed 7 bases, with 18 bases lying between them. The CDR3 length is 17 residues. The DNA of the CDR3 is TGCGCCAGCAGCCAAGATATTCCCCGGCCCTGGAGTGAAAAACTGTTTTTT. This translates into CASSQDIPRPWSEKLFF.

V is TRBV7-9 and J is TRBJ1-4; D perhaps matches TRBD1 (6 bases). The V gene lost 4 bases and the J gene lost 6 bases, with 15 bases spanning the gap. Germline CDR1 SEHNR, CDR2 FQNEAQ (reference sequence). The CDR3 sequence is 15 residues long. CDR3: CASSSRRGRDEKLFF. CDR3 nucleotide sequence: TGTGCCAGCAGCTCCCGTAGGGGGAGGGATGAAAAACTGTTTTTT.

This clone was recorded only once. The chain carries TRBV7-6 and TRBJ2-2; 7 nucleotides line up with TRBD1. The germline gives CDR1 SGHVS, CDR2 FNYEAQ. The trim removed 5 bases at V and 6 bases at J, leaving 9 bases unmatched. CDR3 length: 15 residues. The CDR3 DNA is TGTGCCAGCAGCCACCCCCACAGGGGACCCGGGGAGCTGTTTTTT. It is translated as CASSHPHRGPGELFF.

V is TRBV27 and J is TRBJ2-1, with 7 bases aligning to TRBD2. Unmatched junction bases numbered 9, after V lost 3 bases and J lost 7 bases. This CDR3 has 15 residues. The germline gives CDR1 MNHEY, CDR2 SMNVEV (reference sequence). The CDR3 DNA follows: TGTGCCAGCAGTTTTTTTGCGGGAGCTGGGAATGAGCAGTTCTTC. Amino acids: CASSFFAGAGNEQFF.

Concerning this clone itself: The identical CDR3 is also encoded by other nucleotide sequences in the sample. The V and J genes are TRBV18 and TRBJ1-5, with a weak D call TRBD1 (5 bases). Germline CDR1 and CDR2: KGHSH and LQKENI. This CDR3 region has 14 residues. The ends were cut back, 3 bases at V and 0 bases at J, with 6 bases in the middle. CDR3 in DNA: TGTGCCAGCTCACCGCAGGGTAGCAATCAGCCCCAGCATTTT. Its protein product is CASSPQGSNQPQHF. Complete variable domain (other parts from reference TRBV18 and TRBJ1-5): NAGVMQNPRHLVRRRGQEARLRCSPMKGHSHVYWYRQLPEEGLKFMVYLQKENIIDESGMPKERFSAEFPKEGPSILRIQQVVRGDSAAYFCASSPQGSNQPQHFGDGTRLSIL.

V gene TRBV6-6 combines with J gene TRBJ1-2; 7 bases fit TRBD1. Germline lookup yields CDR1 MNHNY and CDR2 SVGAGI (reference sequence). The J segment lost 3 bases and the V segment lost 6 bases, leaving 4 bases of the junction unmatched. The CDR3 is 13 amino acids. The CDR3 coding sequence is TGTGCCAGCAGAAACACAGGGGACTATGGCTACACCTTC. Encoded protein: CASRNTGDYGYTF.